This T cell receptor beta chain comes out of a study of Graves' ophthalmopathy and Graves' hyperthyroidism. In the case of this clonotype: This may be a read error: a much more frequent sequence differs by one nucleotide.

V shed 5 bases and J 5 bases; nucleotides not matched to a gene: 15. There are 17 residues in the CDR3. Amplification from RNA transcripts yielded the TCR beta CDR3 regions. First-round RT-PCR with HTBI primers preceded a second-round multiplex PCR. TCRdb called the multiplex PCR reads again in MiXCR, with one record for every CDR3 protein. The sample lists 580,000 or so distinct CDR3 sequences, under 45% seen once, with about 4.6% in the top ten. The specimen was peripheral blood or thyroid tissue (not recorded which). The clonotype originates from an adult man with Graves' hyperthyroidism. The rearrangement links TRBV12-3 or TRBV12-4 to TRBJ1-3; 7 bases agree with TRBD1. CDR3 residues: CASSTRQGSATRNTIYF. Written as DNA, the CDR3 is TGTGCCAGCAGTACTCGACAGGGTTCAGCGACGAGAAACACCATATATTTT.